This is a list of T cell receptor beta chains from one sample in a study of cytomegalovirus exposure and HLA in healthy donors. Sequencing used immunoSEQ multiplex PCR; TCRdb keeps in-frame clones, though not all of them. The table has 110,000 to 150,000 clones, 79% seen once. Sequences were obtained from PBMCs. All receptors come from a young man in good health and CMV-seronegative. Both conserved end residues are trimmed from each CDR3. The D gene is left open where the match is weak.

TRBV7-9,.,TRBJ1-2,ASSLDPRSYT
TRBV9,.,TRBJ1-6,ASGKRSVDTSSPLH
TRBV29-1,TRBD1,TRBJ2-5,SVRVTGGGQETQY
TRBV4-3,TRBD2,TRBJ2-3,ASSLHPSGGKWDTQY
TRBV9,.,TRBJ2-1,ASSSGGTPQREQF
TRBV5-1,.,TRBJ1-1,ASSPNRGPATEAF
TRBV9,TRBD2,TRBJ2-5,ASSVESSGGSQETQY
TRBV27,TRBD1,TRBJ2-5,ASSRDSWAGTQY
TRBV11-2,.,TRBJ2-7,ASSLSTYSYEQY
TRBV30,.,TRBJ1-2,AWSVRQLLEGYT
TRBV6-5,.,TRBJ2-3,ASSYTESRDTQY
TRBV2,TRBD1,TRBJ2-3,ARAWTGGRDTQY